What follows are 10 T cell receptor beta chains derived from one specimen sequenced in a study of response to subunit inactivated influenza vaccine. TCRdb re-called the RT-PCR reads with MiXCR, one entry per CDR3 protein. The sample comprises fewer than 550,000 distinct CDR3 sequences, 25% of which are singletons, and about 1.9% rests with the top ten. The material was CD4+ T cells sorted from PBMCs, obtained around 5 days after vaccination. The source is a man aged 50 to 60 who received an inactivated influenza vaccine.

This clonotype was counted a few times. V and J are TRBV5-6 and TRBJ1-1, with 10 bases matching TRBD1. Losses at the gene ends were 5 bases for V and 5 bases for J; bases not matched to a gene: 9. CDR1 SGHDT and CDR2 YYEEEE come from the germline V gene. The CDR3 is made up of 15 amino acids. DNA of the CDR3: TGTGCCAGCAGGTTTGCCGGGACAGGGGTAACTGAAGCTTTCTTT. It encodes CASRFAGTGVTEAFF.

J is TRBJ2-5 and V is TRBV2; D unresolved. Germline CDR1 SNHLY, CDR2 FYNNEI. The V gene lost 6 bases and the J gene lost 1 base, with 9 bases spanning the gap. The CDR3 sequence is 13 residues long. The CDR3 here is CASRYISQETQYF. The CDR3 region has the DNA TGTGCCAGCAGGTATATCAGCCAAGAGACCCAGTACTTC.

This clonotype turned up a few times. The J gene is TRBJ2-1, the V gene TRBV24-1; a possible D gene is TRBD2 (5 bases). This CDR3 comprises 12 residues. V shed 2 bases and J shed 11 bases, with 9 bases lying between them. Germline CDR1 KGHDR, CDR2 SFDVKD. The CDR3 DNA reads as TGTGCCACCAGTGATTCCGTGACTAAGCAGTTCTTC. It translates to CATSDSVTKQFF.

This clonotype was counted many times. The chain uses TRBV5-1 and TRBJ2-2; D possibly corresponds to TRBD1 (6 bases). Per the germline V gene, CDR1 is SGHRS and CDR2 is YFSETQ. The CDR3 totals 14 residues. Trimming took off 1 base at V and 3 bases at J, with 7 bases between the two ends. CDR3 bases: TGCGCCAGCAGCTTGCAGGGGTACACCGGGGAGCTGTTTTTT. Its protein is CASSLQGYTGELFF.

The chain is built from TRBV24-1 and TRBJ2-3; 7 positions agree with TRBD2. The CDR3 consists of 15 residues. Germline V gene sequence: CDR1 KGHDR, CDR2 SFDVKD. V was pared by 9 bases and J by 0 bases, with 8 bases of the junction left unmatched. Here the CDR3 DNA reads TGTGCCACCTCGGGAGGTCGAACTAGCACAGATACGCAGTATTTT. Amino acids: CATSGGRTSTDTQYF.

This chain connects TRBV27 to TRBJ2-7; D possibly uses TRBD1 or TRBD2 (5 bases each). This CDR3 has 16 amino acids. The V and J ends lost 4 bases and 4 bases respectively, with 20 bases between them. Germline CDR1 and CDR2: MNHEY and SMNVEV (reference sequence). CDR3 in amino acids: CASSWDGFLAEYEQYF. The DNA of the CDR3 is TGTGCCAGCAGTTGGGACGGTTTTCTAGCTGAGTACGAGCAGTACTTC.

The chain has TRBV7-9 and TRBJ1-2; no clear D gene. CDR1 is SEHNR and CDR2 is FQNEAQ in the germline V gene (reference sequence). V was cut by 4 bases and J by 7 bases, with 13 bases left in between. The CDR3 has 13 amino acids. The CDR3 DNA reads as TGTGCCAGCAGCTACCCAGGAGACGGTGGCTACACCTTC. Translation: CASSYPGDGGYTF.

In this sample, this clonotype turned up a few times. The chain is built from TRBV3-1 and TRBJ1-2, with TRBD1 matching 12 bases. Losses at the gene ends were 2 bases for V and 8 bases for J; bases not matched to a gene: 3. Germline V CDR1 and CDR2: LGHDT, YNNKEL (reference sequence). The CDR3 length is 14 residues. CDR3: CASSQLGQGAGYTF. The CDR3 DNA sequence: TGTGCCAGCAGCCAACTGGGACAGGGGGCAGGCTACACCTTC. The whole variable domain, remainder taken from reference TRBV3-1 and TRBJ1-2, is DTAVSQTPKYLVTQMGNDKSIKCEQNLGHDTMYWYKQDSKKFLKIMFSYNNKELIINETVPNRFSPKSPDKAHLNLHINSLELGDSAVYFCASSQLGQGAGYTFGSGTRLTVV.

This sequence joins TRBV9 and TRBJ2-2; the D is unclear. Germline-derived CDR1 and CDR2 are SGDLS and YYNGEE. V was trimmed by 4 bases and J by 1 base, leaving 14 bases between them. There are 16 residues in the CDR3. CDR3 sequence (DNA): TGTGCCAGCAGCCCCAAGGCCGGGTTGAACACCGGGGAGCTGTTTTTT. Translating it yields CASSPKAGLNTGELFF.

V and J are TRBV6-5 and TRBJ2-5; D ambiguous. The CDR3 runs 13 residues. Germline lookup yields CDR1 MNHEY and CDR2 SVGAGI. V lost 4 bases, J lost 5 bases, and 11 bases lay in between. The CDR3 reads CASSWTHGETQYF. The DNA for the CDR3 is TGTGCCAGCAGTTGGACCCACGGCGAGACCCAGTACTTC.